This TCR beta chain came from a study of blood T cell repertoires in COVID-19. TCRdb's copy holds only in-frame clones and misses some; the assay was immunoSEQ multiplex PCR. The sample carries approximately 260,000 clones, roughly 91% recorded once. CDR3 length: 14 residues. Germline V gives CDR1 SGHTS, CDR2 YDEGEE. V was cut by 0 bases and J by 0 bases, with 6 bases left in between. V usage is TRBV5-8 and J usage is TRBJ1-1; D is ambiguous. The sequencing sample was made of PBMCs or T cells enriched from blood (not recorded which). This TCR came from a woman aged 60 to 75 who had recovered from COVID-19. The CDR3, as DNA: TGTGCCAGCAGCTTGGCCCCGGTGAACACTGAAGCTTTCTTT. It translates to CASSLAPVNTEAFF.